Sequencing of this T cell receptor beta chain was carried out in a study of spatial heterogeneity in lung cancer. Looking at the study overall: Detection consistently yielded more beta chains than alpha chains. On average, each unique TCR and UMI combination appeared more than ten times in raw reads.

Each molecule of TCR cDNA was tagged with one unique molecular identifier. TCRdb re-analysed the 5' RACE reads in MiXCR, keeping a single row per CDR3 protein. The sample lists approximately 40,000 distinct CDR3 sequences, around 5% seen once, with about a quarter in the top ten. The CDR3 length is 10 residues, termini included. Germline-derived CDR1 and CDR2 are MNHEY and SMNVEV (reference sequence). Time point indicated: sample taken at primary tumor resection. Untreated early-stage non-small cell lung cancer patients, 70 to 85 in total, were the donors. This clonotype was seen repeatedly, ten times or more. The CDR3 does not close with the conserved phenylalanine or tryptophan, likely indicating a read error. It is unclear where the CDR3 begins or ends on the DNA, so no DNA is shown, and the CDR3 is as TCRdb lists it.

The sequence came from a female donor with early-stage non-small cell lung cancer. V gene TRBV27 combines with J gene TRBJ2-7; TRBD2 is taken as the D call from the table, unchecked against the DNA. This specimen was PBMCs, taken at surgery. CDR3 amino acids: CASSSRGWPC.